Listed below are T cell receptor beta chains from one sample, sequenced in a study of siplizumab effects on memory and regulatory T cells. The data were produced by immunoSEQ multiplex PCR, yet TCRdb's version contains in-frame clones alone and is incomplete. This table holds approximately 65,000 clones, around four fifths found once. The sample taken for sequencing was memory CD4+ T cells sorted from blood. These receptors originate from a human donor in good health. Both conserved end residues are part of each CDR3. The order of the fields is D gene, V gene, J gene, CDR3 length, clone size, CDR3 protein, CDR3 DNA. A D gene is named only where the DNA matches it firmly. Size is stated for part of the rows, as once, few or many counts, or as a class when the clone is expanded.

>NA|TRBV18|TRBJ2-7|13|NA
CASSPYTDYEQYF
TGTGCCAGCTCACCTTACACAGACTACGAGCAGTACTTC
>TRBD1|TRBV7-3|TRBJ1-6|14|NA
CASSYRGRGSPLHF
TGTGCCAGCAGCTACAGGGGGCGCGGGTCACCCCTCCACTTT
>NA|TRBV2|TRBJ2-4|11|once
CASSERDIQYF
TGTGCCAGCAGTGAGAGGGACATTCAGTACTTC
>NA|TRBV6-6|TRBJ2-1|13|NA
CACSGTLGIGQFF
TGTGCCTGCTCCGGGACATTAGGTATAGGGCAGTTCTTC
>NA|TRBV7-6|TRBJ2-2|14|NA
CASSLSTNTGELFF
TGTGCCAGCAGCTTAAGTACTAACACCGGGGAGCTGTTTTTT
>NA|TRBV5-6|TRBJ2-2|16|NA
CASSGQVGGYTGELFF
TGTGCCAGCAGCGGACAGGTGGGGGGATACACCGGGGAGCTGTTTTTT
>TRBD1|TRBV2|TRBJ1-4|15|NA
CASSELGQGYEKLFF
TGTGCCAGCAGTGAGTTAGGACAGGGGTATGAAAAACTGTTTTTT
>NA|TRBV5-1|TRBJ2-3|14|NA
CASRNRGASDTQYF
TGCGCCAGCAGGAACCGGGGGGCCTCAGATACGCAGTATTTT
>TRBD2|TRBV14|TRBJ2-7|17|NA
CASSQDRRLAEIYEQYF
TGTGCCAGCAGCCAAGATAGACGGCTAGCGGAGATTTACGAGCAGTACTTC
>NA|TRBV5-6|TRBJ1-4|13|few
CASSLAGAEKLFF
TGTGCCAGCAGCTTGGCCGGGGCCGAAAAACTGTTTTTT
>NA|TRBV19|TRBJ2-7|15|NA
CASSIALDTGYEQYF
TGTGCCAGTAGTATAGCTTTGGACACAGGCTACGAGCAGTACTTC
>NA|TRBV6-5|TRBJ2-7|13|NA
CASGGSLSGEQYF
TGTGCCAGCGGAGGGAGCCTTTCCGGCGAGCAGTACTTC
>TRBD2|TRBV7-2|TRBJ2-5|15|NA
CASSRAGVYQETQYF
TGTGCCAGCAGCCGAGCGGGGGTTTACCAAGAGACCCAGTACTTC
>TRBD1|TRBV5-1|TRBJ2-2|14|once
CASSGTGGGGELFF
TGCGCCAGCAGCGGGACAGGGGGCGGCGGGGAGCTGTTTTTT
>TRBD2|TRBV7-3|TRBJ2-2|17|NA
CASSLMSLAGGTGELFF
TGTGCCAGCAGCTTAATGTCGCTAGCGGGAGGTACCGGGGAGCTGTTTTTT
>TRBD1|TRBV10-3|TRBJ1-3|16|NA
CAISPGQGRGENTIYF
TGTGCCATCAGTCCGGGACAGGGAAGAGGTGAAAACACCATATATTTT
>NA|TRBV15|TRBJ1-1|15|NA
CATSRGGQLNTEAFF
TGTGCCACCAGCAGAGGCGGACAACTCAACACTGAAGCTTTCTTT
>TRBD2|TRBV6-1|TRBJ2-7|15|once
CASWGGTSGSYEQYF
TGTGCCAGCTGGGGGGGAACTAGCGGCTCCTACGAGCAGTACTTC
>TRBD1|TRBV9|TRBJ1-4|16|NA
CASSVRTGGRGEKLFF
TGTGCCAGCAGCGTTCGGACAGGGGGCAGAGGTGAAAAACTGTTTTTT
>TRBD1|TRBV25-1|TRBJ1-6|17|NA
CASSEGTGGSSNSPLHF
TGTGCCAGCAGTGAAGGGACAGGGGGCAGTAGTAATTCACCCCTCCACTTT
>NA|TRBV4-1|TRBJ1-3|15|few
CASSQPGRSGNTIYF
TGCGCCAGCAGCCAACCCGGGCGGTCTGGAAACACCATATATTTT
>NA|TRBV14|TRBJ2-5|16|NA
CASSQGSSRSRETQYF
TGTGCCAGCAGCCAAGGGTCCTCCCGGAGCAGAGAGACCCAGTACTTC
>NA|TRBV7-2|TRBJ2-7|15|NA
CASSLGAAGYYEQYF
TGTGCCAGCAGCTTAGGTGCGGCGGGGTACTACGAGCAGTACTTC
>TRBD1|TRBV5-1|TRBJ1-1|12|NA
CASSPYRGEAFF
TGCGCCAGCAGCCCTTACAGGGGAGAAGCTTTCTTT
>NA|TRBV2|TRBJ2-5|17|NA
CASDFGPATPNQETQYF
TGTGCCAGCGATTTCGGTCCGGCGACACCCAATCAAGAGACCCAGTACTTC
>NA|TRBV5-1|TRBJ2-3|16|NA
CASRFDRTAGTDTQYF
TGCGCCAGCAGATTTGACAGGACGGCTGGTACAGATACGCAGTATTTT
>TRBD2|TRBV6-1|TRBJ2-3|14|once
CATCGGQNTDTQYF
TGTGCCACATGCGGGGGGCAGAACACAGATACGCAGTATTTT
>TRBD2|TRBV11-3|TRBJ2-5|18|NA
CASSLGATSGGSKETQYF
TGTGCCAGCAGCTTAGGGGCGACTAGCGGGGGGTCTAAGGAGACCCAGTACTTC
>NA|TRBV7-7|TRBJ2-1|13|NA
CASSLGNRNEQFF
TGTGCTAGCAGCTTAGGAAACCGCAATGAGCAGTTCTTC
>NA|TRBV5-1|TRBJ2-1|14|NA
CASSLGQSYNEQFF
TGCGCCAGCAGCTTAGGACAGTCCTACAATGAGCAGTTCTTC
>NA|TRBV2|TRBJ1-6|17|NA
CASSEEGYTSDSSPLHF
TGTGCCAGCAGTGAAGAGGGTTATACAAGTGACTCTTCACCCCTCCACTTT
>NA|TRBV9|TRBJ2-3|12|NA
CASSLTTDTQYF
TGTGCCAGCAGCTTAACGACAGATACGCAGTATTTT
>NA|TRBV6-1|TRBJ2-1|17|NA
CASSARTRGPSYNEQFF
TGTGCCAGCAGTGCACGGACCAGGGGACCCTCCTACAATGAGCAGTTCTTC
>NA|TRBV5-6|TRBJ1-3|14|NA
CASRSRGGGNTIYF
TGTGCCAGCAGAAGCAGGGGTGGTGGAAACACCATATATTTT
>TRBD1|TRBV12-5|TRBJ2-1|14|once
CASGLGQGYNEQFF
TGTGCTAGTGGTTTGGGACAGGGGTACAATGAGCAGTTCTTC
>NA|TRBV7-3|TRBJ2-7|14|NA
CASSLTGTAYEQYF
TGTGCCAGCAGCTTAACGGGAACGGCCTACGAGCAGTACTTC
>NA|TRBV29-1|TRBJ2-7|13|NA
CSVAHRDSNEQYF
TGCAGCGTTGCCCACAGGGACTCTAACGAGCAGTACTTC
>TRBD1|TRBV30|TRBJ1-2|12|NA
CARGTGGNGYTF
TGTGCCAGAGGGACAGGGGGCAATGGCTACACCTTC
>NA|TRBV5-5|TRBJ1-4|14|NA
CASTPTGWVEKLFF
TGTGCCAGCACCCCCACGGGGTGGGTTGAAAAACTGTTTTTT
>NA|TRBV7-3|TRBJ2-5|13|NA
CASSYREGETQYF
TGTGCCAGCAGCTACAGGGAGGGCGAGACCCAGTACTTC
>NA|TRBV7-9|TRBJ1-2|15|NA
CASSGRDGPNYGYTF
TGTGCCAGCAGCGGGAGGGACGGCCCTAACTATGGCTACACCTTC
>NA|TRBV11-2|TRBJ1-1|15|NA
CASSSLRGGGTEAFF
TGTGCCAGCAGCTCCCTACGGGGCGGTGGCACTGAAGCTTTCTTT
>NA|TRBV28|TRBJ2-3|12|NA
CASTDSTDTQYF
TGTGCCAGCACTGATAGCACAGATACGCAGTATTTT
>TRBD1|TRBV18|TRBJ2-7|14|NA
CASSPRTGGNEQYF
TGTGCCAGCTCACCTCGGACAGGGGGAAACGAGCAGTACTTC
>NA|TRBV4-1|TRBJ2-7|17|NA
CASSQAPQATFTYEQYF
TGCGCCAGCAGCCAAGCCCCGCAGGCGACCTTCACCTACGAGCAGTACTTC
>NA|TRBV21-1|TRBJ2-6|15|NA
CASSKGNAGANVLTF
TGTGCCAGCAGCAAAGGTAACGCTGGGGCCAACGTCCTGACTTTC
>NA|TRBV5-1|TRBJ2-5|15|NA
CASSLTGARQETQYF
TGCGCCAGCAGCTTGACGGGGGCCCGTCAAGAGACCCAGTACTTC
>TRBD1|TRBV25-1|TRBJ2-7|15|NA
CASSEWGQGIYEQYF
TGTGCCAGCAGTGAATGGGGACAGGGAATCTACGAGCAGTACTTC
>NA|TRBV7-2|TRBJ2-7|16|few
CASSPGVGGLGYEQYF
TGTGCCAGCAGCCCTGGGGTCGGGGGCCTAGGCTACGAGCAGTACTTC
>TRBD2|TRBV7-2|TRBJ2-5|19|once
CASSLLSAGGGIRQETQYF
TGTGCCAGCAGCTTATTATCAGCGGGGGGAGGTATTCGCCAAGAGACCCAGTACTTC
>NA|TRBV19|TRBJ1-2|13|few
CASSKQGNYGYTF
TGTGCCAGTAGTAAACAGGGTAACTATGGCTACACCTTC
>NA|TRBV7-8|TRBJ1-3|16|few
CASTDRRRSLGNTIYF
TGTGCCAGCACCGACAGAAGGCGATCTTTAGGAAACACCATATATTTT
>NA|TRBV6-1|TRBJ2-6|15|NA
CASRRGGSGANVLTF
TGTGCCAGCCGTAGAGGGGGCTCTGGGGCCAACGTCCTGACTTTC
>NA|TRBV9|TRBJ1-1|13|few
CASSVGAYAEAFF
TGTGCCAGCAGCGTAGGGGCTTACGCTGAAGCTTTCTTT
>TRBD1|TRBV28|TRBJ1-2|13|few
CAAYSGQSYGYTF
TGTGCCGCCTATTCGGGACAGTCCTATGGCTACACCTTC
>NA|TRBV13|TRBJ2-5|17|NA
CASRPFRTVRREETQYF
TGTGCCAGCAGACCTTTCAGGACAGTTCGGAGGGAAGAGACCCAGTACTTC
>TRBD1|TRBV5-1|TRBJ1-1|13|NA
CASSTQGDTEAFF
TGCGCCAGCAGCACCCAGGGGGACACTGAAGCTTTCTTT